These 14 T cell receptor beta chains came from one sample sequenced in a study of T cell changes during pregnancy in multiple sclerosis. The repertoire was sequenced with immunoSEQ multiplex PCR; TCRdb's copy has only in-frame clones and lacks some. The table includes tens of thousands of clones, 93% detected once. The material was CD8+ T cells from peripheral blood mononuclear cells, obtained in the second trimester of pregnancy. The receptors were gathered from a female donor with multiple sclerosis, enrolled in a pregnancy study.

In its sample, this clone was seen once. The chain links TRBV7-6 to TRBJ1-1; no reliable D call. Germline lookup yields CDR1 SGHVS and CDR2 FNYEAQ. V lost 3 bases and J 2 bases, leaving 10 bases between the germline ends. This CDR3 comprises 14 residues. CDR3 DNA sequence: TGTGCCAGCAGCTTTAAAGGAGATAACACTGAAGCTTTCTTT. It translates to CASSFKGDNTEAFF.

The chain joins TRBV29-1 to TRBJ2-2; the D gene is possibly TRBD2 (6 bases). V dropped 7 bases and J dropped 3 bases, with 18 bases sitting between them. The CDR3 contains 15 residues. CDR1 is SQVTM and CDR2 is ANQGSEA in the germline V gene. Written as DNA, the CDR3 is TGCAGCGCTATCGGAGGGAGTGATCACACCGGGGAGCTGTTTTTT. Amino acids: CSAIGGSDHTGELFF.

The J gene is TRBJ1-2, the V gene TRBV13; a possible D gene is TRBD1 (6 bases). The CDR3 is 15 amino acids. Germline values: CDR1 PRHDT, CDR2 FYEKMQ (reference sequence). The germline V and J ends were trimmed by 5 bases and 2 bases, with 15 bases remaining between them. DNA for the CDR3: TGTGCCAGCAGCCTAAGCGGGGGGGCGAACTATGGCTACACCTTC. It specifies CASSLSGGANYGYTF.

The CDR3 bases are TGTGCCAGCAGCCCCCGGACACCCAACACTGAAGCTTTCTTT. This sequence encodes CASSPRTPNTEAFF. The rearrangement uses TRBV9 and TRBJ1-1; the D gene is possibly TRBD1 (5 bases). Germline CDR1 SGDLS, CDR2 YYNGEE. V lost 4 bases and J 2 bases, leaving 12 bases between the germline ends. CDR3 length: 14 residues.

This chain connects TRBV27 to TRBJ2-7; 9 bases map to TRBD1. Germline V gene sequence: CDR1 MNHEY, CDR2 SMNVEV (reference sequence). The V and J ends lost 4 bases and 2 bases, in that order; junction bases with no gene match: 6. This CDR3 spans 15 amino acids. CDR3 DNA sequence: TGTGCCAGCAGTTCTCTACAGGGGGCTACCTACGAGCAGTACTTC. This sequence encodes CASSSLQGATYEQYF.

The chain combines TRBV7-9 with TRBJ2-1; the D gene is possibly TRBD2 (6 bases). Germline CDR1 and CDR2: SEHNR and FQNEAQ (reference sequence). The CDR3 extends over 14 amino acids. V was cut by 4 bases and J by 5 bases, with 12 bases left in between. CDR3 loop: CASSSRGRDNEQFF. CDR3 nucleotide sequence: TGTGCCAGCAGCTCTCGGGGGAGAGACAATGAGCAGTTCTTC.

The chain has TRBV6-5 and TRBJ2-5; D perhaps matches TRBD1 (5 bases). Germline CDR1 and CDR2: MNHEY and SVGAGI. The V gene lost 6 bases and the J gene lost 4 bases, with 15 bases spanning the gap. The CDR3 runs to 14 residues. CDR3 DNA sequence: TGTGCCAGCAGCAGCAGGGTCCCAGGAGAGACCCAGTACTTC. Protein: CASSSRVPGETQYF.

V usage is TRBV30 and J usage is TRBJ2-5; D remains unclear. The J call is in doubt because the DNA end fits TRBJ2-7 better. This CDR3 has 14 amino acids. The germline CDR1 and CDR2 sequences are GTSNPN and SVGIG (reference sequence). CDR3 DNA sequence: TGTGCCTGGAGTGTACGAGACTTGTCCTACGAGCAGTACTTC. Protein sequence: CAWSVRDLSYEQYF.

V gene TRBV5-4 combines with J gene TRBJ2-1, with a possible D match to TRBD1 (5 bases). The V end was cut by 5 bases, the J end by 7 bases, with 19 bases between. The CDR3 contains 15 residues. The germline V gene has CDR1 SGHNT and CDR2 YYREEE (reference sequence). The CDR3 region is CASSFNGYHRNEQFF. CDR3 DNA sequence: TGTGCCAGCAGTTTCAACGGCTACCACAGGAATGAGCAGTTCTTC.

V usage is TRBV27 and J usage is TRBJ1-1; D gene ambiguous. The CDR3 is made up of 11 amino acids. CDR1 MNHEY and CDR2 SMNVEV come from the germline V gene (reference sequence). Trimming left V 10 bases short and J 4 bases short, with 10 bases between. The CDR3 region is CATLAGTEAFF. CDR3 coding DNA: TGTGCCACCTTGGCGGGCACTGAAGCTTTCTTT.

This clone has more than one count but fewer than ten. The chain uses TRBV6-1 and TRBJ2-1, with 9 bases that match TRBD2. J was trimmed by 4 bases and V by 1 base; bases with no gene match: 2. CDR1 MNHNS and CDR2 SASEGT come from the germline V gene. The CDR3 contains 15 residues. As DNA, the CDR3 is TGTGCCAGCAGTGAAGAGGCGGGGGGGTACAATGAGCAGTTCTTC. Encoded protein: CASSEEAGGYNEQFF.

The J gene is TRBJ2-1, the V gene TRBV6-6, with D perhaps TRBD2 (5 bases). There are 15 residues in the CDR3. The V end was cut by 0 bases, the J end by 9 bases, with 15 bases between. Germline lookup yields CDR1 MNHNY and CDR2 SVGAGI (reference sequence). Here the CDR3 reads CASSYSWRREGEQFF. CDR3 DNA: TGTGCCAGCAGTTACTCATGGCGGAGAGAGGGTGAGCAGTTCTTC.

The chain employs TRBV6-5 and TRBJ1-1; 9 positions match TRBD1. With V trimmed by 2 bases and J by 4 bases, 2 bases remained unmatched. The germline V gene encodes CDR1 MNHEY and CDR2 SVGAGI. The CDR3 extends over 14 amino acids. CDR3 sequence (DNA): TGTGCCAGCAGTTACGGACAGGGGCCCACTGAAGCTTTCTTT. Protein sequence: CASSYGQGPTEAFF.

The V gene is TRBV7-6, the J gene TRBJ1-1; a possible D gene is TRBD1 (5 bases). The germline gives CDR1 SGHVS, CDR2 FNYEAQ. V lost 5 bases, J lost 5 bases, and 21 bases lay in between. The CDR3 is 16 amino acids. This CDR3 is CASSTWEGPRETEAFF. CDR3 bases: TGTGCCAGCAGCACATGGGAGGGGCCAAGAGAAACTGAAGCTTTCTTT.